These 4 T cell receptor beta chains share one sample of origin, sequenced in a study of response to subunit inactivated influenza vaccine. TCRdb itself ran the RT-PCR reads through MiXCR, one entry per CDR3 protein. The sample carries roughly 700,000 distinct CDR3 sequences, around 13% recorded once. The source was PBMCs from blood, collected 14 to 15 days before vaccination. The receptors stem from a man aged 50-59 years who received an inactivated influenza vaccine.

The V call is TRBV19, the J call TRBJ1-5; D is possibly TRBD1 (5 bases). This CDR3 is built from 15 residues. V shed 7 bases and J shed 5 bases, with 18 bases lying between them. The germline gives CDR1 LNHDA, CDR2 SQIVND (reference sequence). The CDR3 region has the DNA TGTGCCAGTACCCTCACGGGGGGAGGATATCAGCCCCAGCATTTT. Translating gives CASTLTGGGYQPQHF.

This clonotype has only a few counts. The rearrangement joins TRBV7-2 to TRBJ1-1; no clear D. This CDR3 has 15 residues. Germline V lookup: CDR1 SGHTA, CDR2 FQGNSA. Trimming left V 5 bases short and J 3 bases short, with 16 bases between. The CDR3 DNA reads as TGTGCCAGCAGCCTCCGCCCGAACGGGGACACTGAAGCTTTCTTT. Its protein product is CASSLRPNGDTEAFF.

The table lists this clonotype with many counts. The chain has TRBV28 and TRBJ2-7, with D uncertain. The CDR3 has 13 amino acids. Germline CDR1 MDHEN, CDR2 SYDVKM. Trimming stripped 2 bases from V and 2 bases from J, with 7 bases between. In nucleotides, the CDR3 is TGTGCCAGCAGTTTAGGGCAGACCTACGAGCAGTACTTC. Residues: CASSLGQTYEQYF.

This chain uses TRBV28 with TRBJ1-2; D is undetermined. The V gene's germline CDR1 is MDHEN and CDR2 SYDVKM. Trimming shortened V by 6 bases and J by 12 bases, and 17 bases separated the two germline ends. The CDR3 spans 12 residues. CDR3 residues: CASRNTAAVDTF. CDR3 coding DNA: TGTGCCAGCAGAAATACAGCGGCGGTAGACACCTTC.